Presented here are 17 T cell receptor beta chains from one specimen sequenced in a study of CD8 T cells in ankylosing spondylitis. TCRdb itself ran the 5' RACE reads through MiXCR, one entry per CDR3 protein. The table has under 150,000 distinct CDR3 sequences, roughly 8.8% seen once. The sample taken for sequencing was blood, either unsorted or a sorted T cell fraction (not recorded which). The source of these receptors is a male donor with ankylosing spondylitis or in good health (not recorded which).

In this sample, this clonotype turned up many times. The genes are TRBV20-1 and TRBJ2-3, with 10 bases lining up with TRBD2. From germline, CDR1 is DFQATT and CDR2 SNEGSKA (reference sequence). This CDR3 region has 14 residues. After removal of 3 bases from V and 3 bases from J, the junction contained 3 bases not matched to a gene. The CDR3 reads CSASSGRRTDTQYF. In nucleotides, the CDR3 is TGCAGTGCTAGTAGCGGGAGGCGGACAGATACGCAGTATTTT.

The gene calls are TRBV6-5 and TRBJ1-2; TRBD1 matches 7 bases. CDR1 is MNHEY, CDR2 SVGAGI, per germline. Trimming cost V 5 bases and J 7 bases; bases outside gene matches: 4. This CDR3 has 12 residues. The CDR3 nucleotides are TGTGCCAGCAGTCGGGACAGCTCTGGCTACACCTTC. Translation: CASSRDSSGYTF.

This clonotype was counted ten times or more. The chain couples TRBV7-9 to TRBJ1-1; 10 bases match TRBD1. Per the germline V gene, CDR1 is SEHNR and CDR2 is FQNEAQ (reference sequence). Trimming at V came to 5 bases and at J to 5 bases, leaving 8 bases not matched to a gene. The CDR3 length is 15 residues. Here the CDR3 DNA reads TGTGCCAGCAGCGGCGGGACAGGGGTCGGGACTGAAGCTTTCTTT. Protein: CASSGGTGVGTEAFF. The full variable domain, rest sourced from reference TRBV7-9 and TRBJ1-1, is DTGVSQNPRHKITKRGQNVTFRCDPISEHNRLYWYRQTLGQGPEFLTYFQNEAQLEKSRLLSDRFSAERPKGSFSTLEIQRTEQGDSAMYLCASSGGTGVGTEAFFGQGTRLTVV.

A word on this clonotype: One end of the junction does not line up with germline, which may come from a read error. The CDR3 reads CAGRKAGHYNEQFF. CDR3 nucleotides: TGTGCCGGGAGGAAGGCGGGGCACTACAATGAGCAGTTCTTC. V and J are TRBV30 and TRBJ2-1, with D maybe TRBD2 (6 bases). The CDR3 contains 14 residues. Germline CDR1 reads GTSNPN; CDR2 reads SVGIG (reference sequence).

V usage is TRBV20-1 and J usage is TRBJ1-2; TRBD1 agrees at 7 bases. Germline loops: CDR1 DFQATT, CDR2 SNEGSKA (reference sequence). V dropped 0 bases and J dropped 3; count of bases not matched to a gene: 4. CDR3 size: 14 residues. The CDR3: CSARDPRGDYGYTF. Here the CDR3 DNA reads TGCAGTGCTAGAGATCCCAGGGGGGACTATGGCTACACCTTC.

This clonotype was found many times. The chain combines TRBV2 with TRBJ2-1; 8 positions match TRBD1. Germline V gene data show CDR1 as SNHLY and CDR2 as FYNNEI. J lost 11 bases, V lost 5 bases, and 8 bases had no gene match. The CDR3 has 13 amino acids. CDR3 nucleotide sequence: TGTGCCAGCAGTCAGGGACAGGACCTTAAGCAGTTCTTC. Translated: CASSQGQDLKQFF. Using reference TRBV2 and TRBJ2-1 for the parts outside the CDR3, the full variable domain is EPEVTQTPSHQVTQMGQEVILRCVPISNHLYFYWYRQILGQKVEFLVSFYNNEISEKSEIFDDQFSVERPDGSNFTLKIRSTKLEDSAMYFCASSQGQDLKQFFGPGTRLTVL.

In its sample, this clonotype was seen many times. This chain connects TRBV7-9 to TRBJ1-4; 7 positions match TRBD1. V lost 0 bases and J lost 6; bases outside the gene matches: 7. The CDR3 totals 16 residues. Germline-derived CDR1 and CDR2 are SEHNR and FQNEAQ (reference sequence). The CDR3 loop reads CASSLARARGDEKLFF. The DNA for the CDR3 is TGTGCCAGCAGCTTAGCTCGGGCCAGGGGGGATGAAAAACTGTTTTTT.

This clonotype was seen ten or more times. V gene TRBV28 combines with J gene TRBJ2-4, with D possibly matching TRBD2 (5 bases). V was shortened by 5 bases and J by 0 bases, with 11 bases between the two germline ends. The CDR3 covers 15 residues. Germline V gene lookup returns CDR1 MDHEN and CDR2 SYDVKM. The CDR3 is CASSRGLSAKNIQYF. The CDR3 nucleotides read TGTGCCAGCAGTCGGGGATTGTCAGCCAAAAACATTCAGTACTTC.

This clonotype has at least ten counts. The V gene is TRBV20-1, the J gene TRBJ2-1; 7 bases are shared with TRBD1. Germline-derived CDR1 and CDR2 are DFQATT and SNEGSKA (reference sequence). The CDR3 runs to 13 residues. The DNA of the CDR3 is TGCAGCCCAAAAACGCCCAGGGGGAATGAGCAGTTCTTC. Translated: CSPKTPRGNEQFF.

V usage is TRBV12-3 or TRBV12-4 and J usage is TRBJ1-5; TRBD1 matches at 8 bases. V lost 5 bases and J lost 1; bases outside the gene matches: 4. The CDR3 totals 15 residues. CDR3 nucleotides: TGTGCCAGCAGTGGCCGGGACAGGAGCAATCAGCCCCAGCATTTT. Translation gives CASSGRDRSNQPQHF.

This clonotype was counted ten times or more. The V and J genes are TRBV14 and TRBJ2-3; D is undetermined. Trimming stripped 4 bases from V and 2 bases from J, with 7 bases between. The CDR3 runs to 13 residues. The germline CDR1 and CDR2 sequences are SGHDN and FVKESK. The DNA for the CDR3 is TGTGCCAGCAGCCTATCGTTCACAGATACGCAGTATTTT. Amino acids: CASSLSFTDTQYF.

The V call is TRBV5-5, the J call TRBJ1-1, with D possibly being TRBD1 (6 bases). Trimming shortened V by 3 bases and J by 0 bases, and 15 bases separated the two germline ends. Germline V gene lookup returns CDR1 SGHKS and CDR2 YYEKEE (reference sequence). The CDR3 has 16 residues. DNA for the CDR3: TGTGCCAGCAGCTATGTACTTAGGACAGTGAACACTGAAGCTTTCTTT. Protein sequence: CASSYVLRTVNTEAFF.

This clonotype was seen at least ten times. V and J are TRBV14 and TRBJ2-2, with D tentatively TRBD1 (5 bases). Between the trimmed V and J ends, which lost 4 bases and 2 bases, there was a span of 14 bases. Looked up from germline, CDR1 is SGHDN and CDR2 is FVKESK. There are 16 residues in the CDR3. In nucleotides, the CDR3 is TGTGCCAGCAGCCGCCTCAGGGATTTTAACACCGGGGAGCTGTTTTTT. Translation gives CASSRLRDFNTGELFF.

This clonotype was counted at least ten times. This rearrangement joins TRBV20-1 to TRBJ2-7; no definite D call. This CDR3 comprises 15 residues. Germline CDR1 and CDR2: DFQATT and SNEGSKA (reference sequence). V lost 2 bases, J lost 6 bases, and 20 bases lay in between. In DNA, the CDR3 is TGCAGTGCTAGATCGCCCTCAGGCGTATCGGCCGAGCAGTACTTC. Translating gives CSARSPSGVSAEQYF.

This clonotype occurred many times. V gene TRBV6-1 combines with J gene TRBJ2-7; 8 bases match TRBD1. V shed 6 bases, J shed 0 bases, and the junction held 16 bases outside the gene matches. The CDR3 runs to 18 residues. Germline CDR1 is MNHNS and CDR2 is SASEGT. The CDR3 DNA reads as TGTGCCAGCAGCCAGGGGGCTCTTGGGGCTAGCCCCTCCTACGAGCAGTACTTC. This translates into CASSQGALGASPSYEQYF.

This clonotype occurred many times. CDR3 bases: TGCAGCGTTGAATCGGCGGGAGTCGGTACCGGGGAGCTGTTTTTT. This gives the protein CSVESAGVGTGELFF. This rearrangement joins TRBV29-1 to TRBJ2-2; 7 nucleotides agree with TRBD2. The CDR3 length is 15 residues. Looked up from germline, CDR1 is SQVTM and CDR2 is ANQGSEA. After removal of 2 bases from V and 5 bases from J, the junction contained 8 bases not matched to a gene.

This clonotype was observed at least ten times. The V and J genes are TRBV5-1 and TRBJ1-5; D is undetermined. CDR1 is SGHRS, CDR2 YFSETQ, per germline. V lost 3 bases and J lost 6, with 10 bases in between. CDR3 length: 13 amino acids. CDR3 amino acids: CASSSEEGQPQHF. DNA of the CDR3: TGCGCCAGCAGCTCCGAGGAGGGTCAGCCCCAGCATTTT.